This T cell receptor (beta chain) was profiled in a study of blood T cell repertoires in COVID-19. Germline V gene sequence: CDR1 SQVTM, CDR2 ANQGSEA. Trimming stripped 7 bases from V and 8 bases from J, with 12 bases between. This CDR3 is built from 11 residues. Authors' data handling: It was from reference gene primer amplification that nucleated cell counts were estimated. Only in-frame clones appear in the TCRdb table, and some are missing; sequencing was by immunoSEQ multiplex PCR. The V and J calls and clone size come from that table; D and trimming were worked out from the DNA. The table includes fewer than 250,000 clones, around four fifths detected once.

The sequenced material came from peripheral blood. V is TRBV29-1 and J is TRBJ2-1; perhaps TRBD2 as D (5 bases). This sequence originates from a woman in her fifties or sixties with active or convalescent COVID-19. In nucleotides, the CDR3 is TGCAGCGCGGGGTTGGGCGATGAGCAGTTCTTC. Protein product: CSAGLGDEQFF.